A selection of T cell receptor beta chains follows, all from one sample in a study of shared clonotypes between healthy human individuals. Only in-frame clones appear in the TCRdb table, and some are missing; sequencing was by immunoSEQ multiplex PCR. The sample has over a million clones, approximately 98.5% seen once. The sample taken for sequencing was naive CD4+ T cells sorted from blood. The origin of the receptors is a man younger than 45 in good health. Each CDR3 is given with its conserved first and last residue. The D gene is left open where the match is weak. Clone size is given for some rows only: seen once, a few or many times, or a class if the clone is expanded.

- | - | TRBJ2-2 | TRBV7-2 | TGTGCCAGCAGCTTACAAGGGAACACCGGGGAGCTGTTTTTT | CASSLQGNTGELFF
- | TRBD1 | TRBJ1-5 | TRBV6-1 | TGTGCCACGCTGAACCGGGACAGGCCTGATCAGCCCCAGCATTTT | CATLNRDRPDQPQHF
- | TRBD2 | TRBJ2-3 | TRBV4-1 | TGCGCCAGCAGCCAACTAGCGGGAGGTACAGATACGCAGTATTTT | CASSQLAGGTDTQYF
- | - | TRBJ2-5 | TRBV18 | TGTGCCAGCTCACCCCACAGCCAAGAGACCCAGTACTTC | CASSPHSQETQYF
- | - | TRBJ2-2 | TRBV7-2 | TGTGCCAGCAGCTTCCGACTAACCGGGGAGCTGTTTTTT | CASSFRLTGELFF
- | TRBD1 | TRBJ2-7 | TRBV29-1 | TGCAGCGTCGATACCGGGACAGGGGAGTCCGGACAGTACTTC | CSVDTGTGESGQYF
once | - | TRBJ2-1 | TRBV6-6 | TGTGCCAGCAGTTACCGGGGGAATCCCAATGAGCAGTTCTTC | CASSYRGNPNEQFF
- | - | TRBJ2-7 | TRBV5-1 | TGCGCCAGCAGCCCCCCGGCAGGCACCTACGAGCAGTACTTC | CASSPPAGTYEQYF
- | - | TRBJ2-7 | TRBV29-1 | TGCAGCGCAAAACCTTGGGACATGTCCTACGAGCAGTACTTC | CSAKPWDMSYEQYF
- | TRBD2 | TRBJ2-1 | TRBV29-1 | TGCAGCGTTGAAACCTTGGGACTAGCGAGGGAGCAGTTCTTC | CSVETLGLAREQFF
once | - | TRBJ1-4 | TRBV7-9 | TGTGCCAGCAGCTTAAGACTTACGGAGGAAAAACTGTTTTTT | CASSLRLTEEKLFF
- | - | TRBJ2-2 | TRBV9 | TGTGCCAGCAGCGTAGCAAGCACCGGGGAGCTGTTTTTT | CASSVASTGELFF
- | TRBD1 | TRBJ1-1 | TRBV9 | TGTGCCAGCAGCGAGAGCCCGACAGGGGCTTCTGAAGCTTTCTTT | CASSESPTGASEAFF
- | - | TRBJ2-1 | TRBV5-1 | TGCGCCAGCAGCTCAGGATCCGTGCGCAATGAGCAGTTCTTC | CASSSGSVRNEQFF
once | - | TRBJ2-5 | TRBV9 | TGTGCCAGCAGCGGGGCCGATTTGCGGGAGACCCAGTACTTC | CASSGADLRETQYF
- | - | TRBJ2-3 | TRBV4-1 | TGCGCCAGCAGCCAAGACCTGGGGGATACGCAGTATTTT | CASSQDLGDTQYF
once | - | TRBJ2-1 | TRBV18 | TGTGCCAGCTCACCTCGGGGCAGCAATGAGCAGTTCTTC | CASSPRGSNEQFF
- | - | TRBJ2-2 | TRBV19 | TGTGCCAGTTGGGGATATGGTAGAGGGGCAAGAAACACCGGGGAGCTGTTTTTT | CASWGYGRGARNTGELFF
once | TRBD2 | TRBJ2-5 | TRBV5-4 | TGTGCCAGCAGCAATAGCGGGAGAGGGGGAGAGACCCAGTACTTC | CASSNSGRGGETQYF